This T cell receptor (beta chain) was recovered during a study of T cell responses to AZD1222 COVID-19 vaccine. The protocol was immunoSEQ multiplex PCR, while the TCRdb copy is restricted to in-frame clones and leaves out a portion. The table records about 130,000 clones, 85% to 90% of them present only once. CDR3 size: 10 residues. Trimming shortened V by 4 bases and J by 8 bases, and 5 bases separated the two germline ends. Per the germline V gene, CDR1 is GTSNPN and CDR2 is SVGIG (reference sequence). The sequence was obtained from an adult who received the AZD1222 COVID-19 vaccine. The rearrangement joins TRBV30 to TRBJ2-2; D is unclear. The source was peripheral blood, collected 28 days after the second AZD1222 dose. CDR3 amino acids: CAWNAGELFF. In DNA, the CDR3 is TGTGCCTGGAACGCAGGGGAGCTGTTTTTT. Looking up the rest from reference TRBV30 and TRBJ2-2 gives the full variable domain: SQTIHQWPATLVQPVGSPLSLECTVEGTSNPNLYWYRQAAGRGLQLLFYSVGIGQISSEVPQNLSASRPQDRQFILSSKKLLLSDSGFYLCAWNAGELFFGEGSRLTVL.